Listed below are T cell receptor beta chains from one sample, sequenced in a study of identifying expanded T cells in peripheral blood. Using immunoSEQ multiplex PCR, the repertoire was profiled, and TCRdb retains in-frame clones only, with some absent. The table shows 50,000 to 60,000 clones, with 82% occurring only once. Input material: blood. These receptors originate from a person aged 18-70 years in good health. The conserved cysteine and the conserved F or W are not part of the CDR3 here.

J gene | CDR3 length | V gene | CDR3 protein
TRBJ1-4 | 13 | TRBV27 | ASSLLRVFHEKLF
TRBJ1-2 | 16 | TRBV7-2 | ASSLGAGTGGVGYGYT
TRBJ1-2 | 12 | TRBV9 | ASSVDHRGYGYT
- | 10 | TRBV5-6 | ASSLVSDEQY
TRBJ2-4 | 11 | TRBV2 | ASSSFSGNIQY
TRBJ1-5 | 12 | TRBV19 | ASSMDRSGQPQH
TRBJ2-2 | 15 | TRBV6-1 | ASSELRLELGTGELF
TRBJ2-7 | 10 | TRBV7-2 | ASSSRTSGGN
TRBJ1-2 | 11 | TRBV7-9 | ASSLDANYGYT
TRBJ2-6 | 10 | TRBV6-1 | ASTPGTQVLT
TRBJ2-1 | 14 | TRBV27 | ASGGLAGGRLDEQF
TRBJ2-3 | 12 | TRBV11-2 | ASSLVQITDTQY
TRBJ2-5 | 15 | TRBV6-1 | ASSEPFAGDGTATQY
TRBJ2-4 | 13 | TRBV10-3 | ATGERGADKNIQY
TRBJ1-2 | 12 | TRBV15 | ATGLDSANYGYT
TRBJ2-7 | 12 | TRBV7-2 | ASSYGGAYYEQY
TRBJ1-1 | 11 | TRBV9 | ASSEGPNTEAF
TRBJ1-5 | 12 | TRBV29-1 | SVRQGAGDQPQH
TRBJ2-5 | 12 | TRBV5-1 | ASSPGQDMETQY
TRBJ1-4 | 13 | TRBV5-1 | ASRGAGTGNEKLF
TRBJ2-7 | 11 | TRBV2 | ASSENLAGEQY
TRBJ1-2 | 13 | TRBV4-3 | ASSQDQTGFNGYT
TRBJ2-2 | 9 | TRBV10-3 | AISGQGRVF
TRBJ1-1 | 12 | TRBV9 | ASSVVPGMGEAF
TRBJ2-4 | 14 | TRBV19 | ASSNRLAGGGNIQY
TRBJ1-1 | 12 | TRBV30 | AWRGQGAHTEAF
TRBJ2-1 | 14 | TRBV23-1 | ASSQSRDRIYNEQF
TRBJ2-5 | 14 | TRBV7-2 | ASSFATTVYQETQY
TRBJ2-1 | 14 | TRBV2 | ASSRATGVRSNEQF
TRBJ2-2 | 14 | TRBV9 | ASSVDAGGPAGELF
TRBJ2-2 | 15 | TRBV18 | ASSPRRGGASTGELF
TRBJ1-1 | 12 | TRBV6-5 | ASRPTGMNTEAF
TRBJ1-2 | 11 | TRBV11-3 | ASSGRSNYGYT
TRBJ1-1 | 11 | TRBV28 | ASSQDRWTEAF
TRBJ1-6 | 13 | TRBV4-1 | ASSQILAYNSPLH
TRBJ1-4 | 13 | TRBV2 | ASQRTPSVNEKLF